Each of the 18 T cell receptor beta chains below was sequenced from the same sample in a study of shared clonotypes between healthy human individuals. Assay used: immunoSEQ multiplex PCR; TCRdb lists only in-frame clones, some missing. The table has about 710,000 clones, around 77% seen once; the top ten hold around 1.7%. The sample was memory CD4+ T cells sorted from blood. The subset denotes: CD45RA-negative fraction. The source is a woman under 40 in good health.

V and J are TRBV30 and TRBJ1-1; unclear D gene. The CDR3 sequence is 12 residues long. V lost 8 bases, J lost 8 bases, and 18 bases lay in between. Per germline, CDR1 GTSNPN and CDR2 SVGIG (reference sequence). The CDR3 is CAMEARIGEAFF. In DNA form, the CDR3 reads TGTGCCATGGAGGCACGGATAGGCGAAGCTTTCTTT.

The V gene is TRBV28, the J gene TRBJ1-2; TRBD1 matches at 9 bases. The germline gives CDR1 MDHEN, CDR2 SYDVKM. Germline trimming cut 3 bases from V and 4 bases from J; bases unmatched to any gene: 3. The CDR3 sequence is 14 residues long. This chain's CDR3 is CASSFVTGGYGYTF. The CDR3 DNA follows: TGTGCCAGCAGTTTTGTGACAGGGGGCTATGGCTACACCTTC.

J is TRBJ1-1 and V is TRBV7-6; weak D call: TRBD1 (5 bases). The germline V gene encodes CDR1 SGHVS and CDR2 FNYEAQ. The CDR3 length is 12 residues. V shed 1 base and J shed 11 bases, with 11 bases lying between them. This chain's CDR3 is CASSLVVRAAFF. The DNA of the CDR3 is TGTGCCAGCAGCTTAGTGGTCAGGGCGGCTTTCTTT.

The chain employs TRBV7-8 and TRBJ1-5; possibly TRBD1 for D (6 bases). In germline, CDR1 is SGHVS, CDR2 FQNEAQ. V lost 3 bases to trimming and J lost 3 bases, with 12 bases between them. This CDR3 comprises 15 residues. The CDR3 here is CASSLTDSYNQPQHF. CDR3 nucleotide sequence: TGTGCCAGCAGCTTGACGGACAGCTACAATCAGCCCCAGCATTTT.

Remarks on this clone: This CDR3 is also generated by other DNA sequences in the sample. The J gene is TRBJ1-2, the V gene TRBV5-1; D gene uncertain. This CDR3 region has 13 residues. Germline V gene lookup returns CDR1 SGHRS and CDR2 YFSETQ. V was trimmed by 1 base and J by 1 base, leaving 5 bases between them. This CDR3 reads CASSLSGNYGYTF. The CDR3 DNA follows: TGCGCCAGCAGCTTGTCGGGTAACTATGGCTACACCTTC.

This clone was observed a handful of times. J is TRBJ2-5 and V is TRBV5-1; D may be TRBD2 (5 bases). There are 14 residues in the CDR3. The ends were cut back, 4 bases at V and 8 bases at J, with 18 bases in the middle. The V gene's germline CDR1 is SGHRS and CDR2 YFSETQ. CDR3 bases: TGCGCCAGCAGCCCCAACGCGGGTTTAGATACCCAGTACTTC. Amino acids: CASSPNAGLDTQYF. Full variable domain (remainder filled in from reference TRBV5-1 and TRBJ2-5): KAGVTQTPRYLIKTRGQQVTLSCSPISGHRSVSWYQQTPGQGLQFLFEYFSETQRNKGNFPGRFSGRQFSNSRSEMNVSTLELGDSALYLCASSPNAGLDTQYFGPGTRLLVL.

CDR3 in amino acids: CASTKRSGRGTGELFF. The CDR3 nucleotides read TGTGCCAGCACCAAGCGTAGCGGGAGGGGGACCGGGGAGCTGTTTTTT. The rearrangement joins TRBV28 to TRBJ2-2; 11 bases match TRBD2. V lost 7 bases to trimming and J lost 5 bases; unmatched junction nucleotides: 9. From germline, CDR1 is MDHEN and CDR2 SYDVKM. The CDR3 contains 16 residues. Combining the CDR3 with reference TRBV28 and TRBJ2-2 gives the whole variable domain DVKVTQSSRYLVKRTGEKVFLECVQDMDHENMFWYRQDPGLGLRLIYFSYDVKMKEKGDIPEGYSVSREKKERFSLILESASTNQTSMYLCASTKRSGRGTGELFFGEGSRLTVL.

Turning to this clone: One junction end does not reproduce the germline sequence, and a read error may be involved. V usage is TRBV10-3 and J usage is TRBJ1-2; D may be TRBD1 (6 bases). The CDR3 is made up of 16 amino acids. In germline, CDR1 is ENHRY, CDR2 SYGVKD. The CDR3 loop is CASSPLGGHPNYGYTF. CDR3 DNA sequence: TGTGCCAGCAGTCCCCTGGGGGGCCACCCTAACTATGGCTACACCTTC.

CDR3 DNA sequence: TGTGCCAGCAGTCCCCGCAGGGAGTGGACTGAAGCTTTCTTT. Translating gives CASSPRREWTEAFF. The chain combines TRBV28 with TRBJ1-1, with a weak D call TRBD1 (5 bases). From germline, CDR1 is MDHEN and CDR2 SYDVKM. The CDR3 loop spans 14 amino acids. Trimming stripped 5 bases from V and 5 bases from J, with 15 bases between.

This chain connects TRBV16 to TRBJ2-5, with D possibly matching TRBD1 (5 bases). Germline V gives CDR1 KGHSY, CDR2 FQNENV. Deletions cut 7 bases from V and 0 bases from J, with 21 bases between. The CDR3 has 17 amino acids. CDR3 in amino acids: CASNPMGRSNNQETQYF. The DNA of the CDR3 is TGTGCCAGCAACCCCATGGGGCGGAGCAATAACCAAGAGACCCAGTACTTC.

There are a few counts of this clone. The V gene is TRBV5-4, the J gene TRBJ1-3, with D perhaps matching TRBD1 (5 bases). Germline values: CDR1 SGHNT, CDR2 YYREEE (reference sequence). The CDR3 loop spans 16 amino acids. V dropped 4 bases and J dropped 0 bases, with 14 bases sitting between them. The CDR3: CASSQWAGSSGNTIYF. The CDR3 DNA sequence: TGTGCCAGCAGCCAATGGGCAGGGTCCTCTGGAAACACCATATATTTT.

As concerns this clone: In the same sample, other DNA sequences code for this CDR3. The rearrangement links TRBV13 to TRBJ2-7; no definite D call. CDR1 is PRHDT, CDR2 FYEKMQ, per germline (reference sequence). The length of the CDR3 is 12 residues. The ends were cut back, 3 bases at V and 0 bases at J, with 3 bases in the middle. Written as DNA, the CDR3 is TGTGCCAGCAGCTTCCGCTCCTACGAGCAGTACTTC. Its translation: CASSFRSYEQYF.

The J gene is TRBJ1-4, the V gene TRBV5-1; 7 nucleotides agree with TRBD1. The CDR3 is made up of 16 amino acids. Germline values: CDR1 SGHRS, CDR2 YFSETQ. V lost 2 bases, J lost 7 bases, and 11 bases stayed unmatched. In DNA, the CDR3 is TGCGCCAGCAGCTTTACCGGACAGGAAGGAGGTGAAAAACTGTTTTTT. Its translation is CASSFTGQEGGEKLFF.

Only a few counts were recorded for this clone. This chain uses TRBV7-8 with TRBJ1-3, with D perhaps TRBD1 (5 bases). The V gene lost 5 bases and the J gene lost 0 bases, with 8 bases spanning the gap. The germline gives CDR1 SGHVS, CDR2 FQNEAQ. This CDR3 has 14 amino acids. The chain's CDR3 is CASSLDNSGNTIYF. DNA of the CDR3: TGTGCCAGCAGCCTGGACAACTCTGGAAACACCATATATTTT.

This chain uses TRBV2 with TRBJ2-5; unclear D gene. Between the trimmed V and J ends, which lost 3 bases and 2 bases, there was a span of 10 bases. Germline V gene sequence: CDR1 SNHLY, CDR2 FYNNEI. The CDR3 loop spans 14 amino acids. The CDR3, as DNA: TGTGCCAGCAGTGAGATAGCCGAACAAGAGACCCAGTACTTC. Protein product: CASSEIAEQETQYF.

The V call is TRBV11-2, the J call TRBJ1-1, with a possible D match to TRBD1 (5 bases). Trimming took off 3 bases at V and 1 base at J, with 9 bases between the two ends. Germline V lookup: CDR1 SGHAT, CDR2 FQNNGV. There are 14 residues in the CDR3. This CDR3 reads CASSFRQTNTEAFF. Here the CDR3 DNA reads TGTGCCAGCAGCTTTCGACAGACGAACACTGAAGCTTTCTTT.

V is TRBV2 and J is TRBJ2-5, with TRBD2 identical over 9 bases. This CDR3 region has 17 residues. The germline V gene has CDR1 SNHLY and CDR2 FYNNEI. V was clipped by 6 bases and J by 4 bases; unmatched bases: 15. The CDR3 nucleotides are TGTGCCAGCAGGAGGATTTTTAGTGGTAGCGGGAGAGAGACCCAGTACTTC. This codes for CASRRIFSGSGRETQYF.

V and J are TRBV5-1 and TRBJ1-5, with D hard to call. Trimming removed 2 bases from V and 7 bases from J, with 13 bases in between. This CDR3 spans 14 amino acids. From germline, CDR1 is SGHRS and CDR2 YFSETQ. The DNA for the CDR3 is TGCGCCAGCAGCTTCAACGGGTTGGAGCAGCCCCAGCATTTT. Encoded protein: CASSFNGLEQPQHF.